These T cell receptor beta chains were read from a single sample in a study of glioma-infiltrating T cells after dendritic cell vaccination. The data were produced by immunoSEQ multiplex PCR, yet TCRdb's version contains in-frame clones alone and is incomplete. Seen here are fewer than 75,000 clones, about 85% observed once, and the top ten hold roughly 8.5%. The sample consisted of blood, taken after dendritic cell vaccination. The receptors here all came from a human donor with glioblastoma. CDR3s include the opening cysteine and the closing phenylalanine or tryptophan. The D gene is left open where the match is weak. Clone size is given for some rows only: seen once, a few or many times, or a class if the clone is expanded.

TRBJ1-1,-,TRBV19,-,CASRPLGEWITGSEAFF,TGTGCCAGTAGGCCCTTGGGGGAGTGGATAACAGGGTCTGAAGCTTTCTTT
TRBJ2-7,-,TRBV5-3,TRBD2,CARSGSGGGYEQYF,TGTGCCAGAAGCGGAAGCGGGGGAGGATACGAGCAGTACTTC
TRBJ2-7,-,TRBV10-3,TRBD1,CAVWDRGIYEQYF,TGTGCCGTATGGGACAGGGGAATCTACGAGCAGTACTTC
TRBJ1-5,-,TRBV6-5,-,CAISDSAEVNQPQHF,TGTGCCATCAGTGACTCGGCAGAGGTAAATCAGCCCCAGCATTTT
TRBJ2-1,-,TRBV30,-,CAWSRGWSNEQFF,TGTGCCTGGAGTAGGGGTTGGTCCAATGAGCAGTTCTTC
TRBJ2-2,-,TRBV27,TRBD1,CASRTGTGGHGELFF,TGTGCCAGCAGAACCGGGACAGGGGGACACGGGGAGCTGTTTTTT
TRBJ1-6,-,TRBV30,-,CAWMDSGVLWRSPLHF,TGTGCCTGGATGGACAGTGGGGTGTTATGGCGTTCACCCCTCCACTTT
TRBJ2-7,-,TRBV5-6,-,CASRLQPGHSPYEQYF,TGTGCCAGCAGGCTCCAGCCTGGGCACTCACCCTACGAGCAGTACTTC
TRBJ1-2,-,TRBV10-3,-,CAINKGLGYGYTF,TGTGCCATCAACAAGGGACTAGGCTATGGCTACACCTTC
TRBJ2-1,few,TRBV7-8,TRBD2,CASSPQGRGGLSEQFF,TGTGCCAGCAGCCCCCAGGGGCGGGGGGGCCTTAGTGAGCAGTTCTTC
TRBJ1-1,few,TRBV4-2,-,CASSQNGEAFF,TGTGCCAGCAGCCAGAACGGTGAAGCTTTCTTT
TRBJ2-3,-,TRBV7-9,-,CASSTSQGPFTDTQYF,TGTGCCAGCAGCACATCACAGGGACCGTTCACAGATACGCAGTATTTT
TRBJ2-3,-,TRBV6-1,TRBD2,CASSDLGRGGFSTDTQYF,TGTGCCAGCAGTGACCTAGGGCGGGGGGGCTTCAGCACAGATACGCAGTATTTT
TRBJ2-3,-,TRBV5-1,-,CASSLGQHFTDTQYF,TGCGCCAGCAGCTTGGGACAGCATTTCACAGATACGCAGTATTTT
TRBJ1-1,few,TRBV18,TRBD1,CASSPAPGQGIMNTEAFF,TGTGCCAGCTCACCAGCCCCTGGACAGGGTATAATGAACACTGAAGCTTTCTTT
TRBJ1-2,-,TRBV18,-,CASSLKGGGKAGGYTF,TGTGCCAGCTCACTTAAAGGAGGAGGGAAAGCGGGTGGCTACACCTTC
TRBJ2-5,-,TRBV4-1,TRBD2,CASSQTSGGGQETQYF,TGCGCCAGCAGCCAAACTAGCGGGGGGGGACAAGAGACCCAGTACTTC
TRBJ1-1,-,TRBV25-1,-,CASSDGQSQGEAFF,TGTGCCAGCAGTGACGGACAGTCCCAGGGGGAAGCTTTCTTT
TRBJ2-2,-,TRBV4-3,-,CASSQDRATNTGELFF,TGCGCCAGCAGCCAAGATCGAGCGACGAACACCGGGGAGCTGTTTTTT
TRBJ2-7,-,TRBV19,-,CASSIGFAGEQYF,TGTGCCAGTAGTATAGGTTTCGCGGGCGAGCAGTACTTC
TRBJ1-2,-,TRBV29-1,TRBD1,CSVSDPRTGARGYTF,TGCAGCGTCAGCGATCCTAGGACAGGTGCTAGGGGCTACACCTTC
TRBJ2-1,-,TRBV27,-,CASTHRAGSSYNEQFF,TGTGCCAGCACCCATAGGGCGGGGTCTTCCTACAATGAGCAGTTCTTC
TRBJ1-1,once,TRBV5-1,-,CASSPVGGYTEAFF,TGCGCCAGCAGCCCAGTCGGCGGATACACTGAAGCTTTCTTT
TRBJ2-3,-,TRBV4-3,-,CASSQVSGTSYSTDTQYF,TGCGCCAGCAGCCAAGTTTCCGGGACATCATATAGCACAGATACGCAGTATTTT
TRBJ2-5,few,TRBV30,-,CAWSLRETQYF,TGTGCCTGGAGTCTGAGAGAGACCCAGTACTTC
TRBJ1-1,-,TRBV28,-,CASSKQGVNTEAFF,TGTGCCAGCAGTAAACAGGGAGTGAACACTGAAGCTTTCTTT
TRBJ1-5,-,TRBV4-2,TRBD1,CASSQEAGGNQPQHF,TGTGCCAGCAGCCAAGAGGCAGGGGGTAATCAGCCCCAGCATTTT
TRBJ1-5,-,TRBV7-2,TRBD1,CASSLGQGGGQPQHF,TGTGCCAGCAGCTTAGGTCAGGGGGGAGGTCAGCCCCAGCATTTT
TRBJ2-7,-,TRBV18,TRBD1,CASSPEDRLSSYEQYF,TGTGCCAGCTCACCAGAGGACAGGTTAAGCTCCTACGAGCAGTACTTC
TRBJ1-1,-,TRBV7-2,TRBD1,CASSLGGTGVLAFF,TGTGCCAGCAGCTTAGGGGGGACAGGTGTTTTAGCTTTCTTT
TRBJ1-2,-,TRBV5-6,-,CASSLGWGRGYGYTF,TGTGCCAGCAGCTTGGGGTGGGGGCGAGGGTATGGCTACACCTTC
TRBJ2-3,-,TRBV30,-,CAPSAGSSVSRDTQYF,TGTGCCCCCTCGGCTGGGTCTAGCGTATCTAGGGATACGCAGTATTTT
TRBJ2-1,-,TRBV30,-,CAWGGAPGYNEQFF,TGTGCCTGGGGAGGGGCCCCCGGATACAATGAGCAGTTCTTC
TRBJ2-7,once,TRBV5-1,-,CASSLATGDTYEQYF,TGCGCCAGCAGCTTGGCGACAGGAGACACCTACGAGCAGTACTTC
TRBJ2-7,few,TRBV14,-,CASSQSRPGRQYF,TGTGCCAGCAGCCAATCCCGCCCGGGAAGGCAGTACTTC
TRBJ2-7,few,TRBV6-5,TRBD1,CASSPDRGDYEQYF,TGTGCCAGCAGTCCTGACAGGGGAGATTACGAGCAGTACTTC
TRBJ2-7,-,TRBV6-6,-,CASKGGEQYF,TGTGCCAGCAAGGGAGGCGAGCAGTACTTC
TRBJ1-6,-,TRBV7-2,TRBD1,CASSLAQGAISPLHF,TGTGCCAGCAGCTTAGCGCAGGGGGCAATTTCACCCCTCCACTTT
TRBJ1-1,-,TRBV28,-,CASSFQGGNTEAFF,TGTGCCAGCAGTTTTCAAGGGGGGAACACTGAAGCTTTCTTT
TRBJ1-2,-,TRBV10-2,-,CASSESARGYGYTF,TGCGCCAGCAGTGAGTCGGCCCGGGGCTATGGCTACACCTTC
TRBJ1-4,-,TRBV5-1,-,CASSLMGQGNEKLFF,TGCGCCAGCAGCTTAATGGGTCAGGGGAACGAAAAACTGTTTTTT
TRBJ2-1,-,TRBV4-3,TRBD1,CASSRILQGASYNEQFF,TGCGCCAGCAGCCGAATACTACAGGGGGCCTCCTACAATGAGCAGTTCTTC
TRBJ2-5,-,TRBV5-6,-,CASSGQGWQETQYF,TGTGCCAGCAGCGGGCAGGGTTGGCAAGAGACCCAGTACTTC
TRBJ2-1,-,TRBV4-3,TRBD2,CASSQVSGGPGRYNEQFF,TGCGCCAGCAGCCAAGTTAGCGGGGGCCCGGGCCGATACAATGAGCAGTTCTTC
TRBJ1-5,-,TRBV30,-,CAWSRWGEGNQPQHF,TGTGCCTGGAGTAGGTGGGGAGAGGGCAATCAGCCCCAGCATTTT
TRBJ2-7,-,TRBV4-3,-,CASSQVRQGGYEQYF,TGCGCCAGCAGCCAAGTCCGACAGGGAGGCTACGAGCAGTACTTC
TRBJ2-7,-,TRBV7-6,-,CASSPQTESYEQYF,TGTGCCAGCAGCCCGCAGACGGAGTCCTACGAGCAGTACTTC
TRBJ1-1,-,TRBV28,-,CAERGNLNTEAFF,TGTGCCGAACGAGGGAACCTGAACACTGAAGCTTTCTTT
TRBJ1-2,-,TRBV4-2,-,CASSQEGRRYTF,TGTGCCAGCAGCCAAGAGGGCCGTCGCTACACCTTC
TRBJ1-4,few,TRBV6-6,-,CASSYGATNEKLFF,TGTGCCAGCAGTTATGGAGCAACTAATGAAAAACTGTTTTTT
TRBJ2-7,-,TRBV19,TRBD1,CASSIGSGGAYEQYF,TGTGCCAGTAGTATTGGCTCAGGGGGCGCGTACGAGCAGTACTTC
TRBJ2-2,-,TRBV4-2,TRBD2,CASSPGLTDTGELFF,TGTGCCAGCAGCCCGGGACTAACAGACACCGGGGAGCTGTTTTTT
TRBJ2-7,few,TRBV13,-,CASSDNSDSNEQYF,TGTGCCAGCAGCGATAATTCCGACAGTAACGAGCAGTACTTC
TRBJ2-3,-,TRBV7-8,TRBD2,CASSLVYGTTTDTQYF,TGTGCCAGCAGCTTAGTGTACGGGACTACCACAGATACGCAGTATTTT
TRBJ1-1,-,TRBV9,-,CASSVDINTEAFF,TGTGCCAGCAGCGTAGACATTAACACTGAAGCTTTCTTT